Described below is a single T cell receptor beta chain sequence and its context. The antigen remains unidentified. These data originate in a study of OX40 agonist ivuxolimab in advanced cancers. Study-level information: Having had anti-PD-1, anti-PD-L1 or anti-CTLA-4 therapy before was allowed, and about 40% had some.

From germline, CDR1 is LGHNA and CDR2 YSLEER. V lost 0 bases, J lost 1 base, and 13 bases lay in between. This CDR3 region has 17 residues. Method: immunoSEQ multiplex PCR; TCRdb's copy keeps in-frame clones and lacks some. The data show some 130,000 clones, about 93% seen once. Study-wide findings and caveats: Some of the nonresponding patients also showed low levels of normalized T-cell clonal expansion. CD8+ T cells averaged more expanded clones than CD4+.

The chain joins TRBV4-3 to TRBJ2-4, with a weak D call TRBD2 (5 bases). The sample was CD4+ or CD8+ T cells sorted from blood, taken in a trial of the OX40 agonist ivuxolimab. This clonotype originated in an adult with an advanced solid tumor such as melanoma, head and neck, liver or kidney cancer. The CDR3 nucleotides read TGCGCCAGCAGCCAAGATAGGAGGTGGCTTGCCAAAAACATTCAGTACTTC. It translates to CASSQDRRWLAKNIQYF.